A selection of T cell receptor beta chains follows, all from one sample in a study of blood T cell repertoires in COVID-19. Measured with immunoSEQ multiplex PCR; TCRdb has only the in-frame clones, and not every one. This table holds approximately 250,000 clones, approximately 85% found once. Sequencing was done on a sample of PBMCs or T cells enriched from blood (not recorded which). These TCRs come from a woman in her forties or fifties with acute COVID-19. CDR3s leave out the opening cysteine and the closing phenylalanine or tryptophan. Clone size is shown for a subset of rows, as once, few, many or a class of expanded clone.

V gene: TRBV18; clone size: -; CDR3 protein: ASSPRDFGDTIY
V gene: TRBV9; clone size: -; CDR3 protein: ASSLDRNRGYT
V gene: TRBV5-1; clone size: -; CDR3 protein: ASKRGTEAF
V gene: TRBV20-1; clone size: -; CDR3 protein: SASPPGLRQPQH
V gene: TRBV5-1; clone size: few; CDR3 protein: ASSSGGQKN
V gene: TRBV19; clone size: -; CDR3 protein: ASSIIDRGITEAF
V gene: TRBV5-1; clone size: -; CDR3 protein: ASSLSSGGAVSTDTQY
V gene: TRBV13; clone size: -; CDR3 protein: ASSSPDRARGTEAF
V gene: TRBV11-2; clone size: -; CDR3 protein: ASSLEVRGKETQY
V gene: TRBV19; clone size: -; CDR3 protein: ASTGREWNKPQH
V gene: TRBV3-1/TRBV3-2; clone size: once; CDR3 protein: ASSQELAAYEQY
V gene: TRBV14; clone size: -; CDR3 protein: ASSQVGGSPGYT
V gene: TRBV5-8; clone size: -; CDR3 protein: ASSLGYPNTIY
V gene: TRBV18; clone size: -; CDR3 protein: ASSPMDSGGNQPQH
V gene: TRBV28; clone size: -; CDR3 protein: ASSSRGEPLH
V gene: TRBV2; clone size: few; CDR3 protein: ASSRVPGTYGYT
V gene: TRBV3-1/TRBV3-2; clone size: -; CDR3 protein: ASSQDRGELNTEAF
V gene: TRBV19; clone size: many; CDR3 protein: ASSINPYPGTEAF
V gene: TRBV3-1/TRBV3-2; clone size: few; CDR3 protein: ASSPRTQGGEAF
V gene: TRBV7-2; clone size: -; CDR3 protein: ASSLESGPTEAF
V gene: TRBV4-1; clone size: -; CDR3 protein: ASSENVGAYNSPLH
V gene: TRBV5-6; clone size: -; CDR3 protein: ASSLTGGGTDTQY
V gene: TRBV6-4; clone size: -; CDR3 protein: ASSVTGTGAANYGYT
V gene: TRBV3-1/TRBV3-2; clone size: -; CDR3 protein: ASSRGAGYGYT
V gene: TRBV10-3; clone size: -; CDR3 protein: AISSQTYEQY
V gene: TRBV6-5; clone size: -; CDR3 protein: ASSYSTQVNTEAF
V gene: TRBV20-1; clone size: -; CDR3 protein: SASGSGGVGETQY
V gene: TRBV10-3; clone size: -; CDR3 protein: AIRGQIYEQY
V gene: TRBV12-3/TRBV12-4; clone size: -; CDR3 protein: ASSPRGTDTQY
V gene: TRBV29-1; clone size: -; CDR3 protein: SVGTGPYEQY
V gene: TRBV3-1/TRBV3-2; clone size: -; CDR3 protein: ASSTCVSGLTGELF
V gene: TRBV7-2; clone size: -; CDR3 protein: ASSSPGGNGYGYT
V gene: TRBV4-3; clone size: -; CDR3 protein: ASSQDAGETQY